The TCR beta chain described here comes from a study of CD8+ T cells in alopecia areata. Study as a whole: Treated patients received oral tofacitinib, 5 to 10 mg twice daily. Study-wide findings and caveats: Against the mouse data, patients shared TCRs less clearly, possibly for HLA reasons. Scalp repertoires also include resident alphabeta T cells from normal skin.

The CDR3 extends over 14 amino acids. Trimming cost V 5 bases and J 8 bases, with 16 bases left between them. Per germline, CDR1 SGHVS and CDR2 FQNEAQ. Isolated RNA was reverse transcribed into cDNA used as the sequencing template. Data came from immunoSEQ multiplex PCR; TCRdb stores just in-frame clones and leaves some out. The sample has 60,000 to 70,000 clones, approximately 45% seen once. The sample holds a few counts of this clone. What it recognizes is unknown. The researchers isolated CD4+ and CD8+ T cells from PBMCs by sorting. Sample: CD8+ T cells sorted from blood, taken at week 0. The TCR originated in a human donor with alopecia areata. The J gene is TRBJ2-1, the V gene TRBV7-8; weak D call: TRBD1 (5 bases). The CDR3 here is CASSARGLGHEQFF. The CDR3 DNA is TGTGCCAGCAGCGCTAGGGGTCTGGGGCATGAGCAGTTCTTC.